These T cell receptor beta chains were read from a single sample in a study of CD4 and CD8 cells across lung adenocarcinoma regions. Each CDR3 protein gets one entry after TCRdb re-called the PCR reads with MiXCR. The table records approximately 25,000 distinct CDR3 sequences, 53% of them present only once. The sequenced material came from CD8+ T cells from the center of a lung tumor. The receptors were sampled from a male donor with lung adenocarcinoma. The CD4 and CD8 labels of this study may be unreliable. CDR3s include the opening cysteine and the closing phenylalanine or tryptophan. Fields, in order: V gene, clone size, J gene, CDR3 length, D gene, CDR3 protein, CDR3 DNA. D genes are given only for firm matches. A row's size may be missing; if present it is once, few, many or a size class.

>TRBV27|many|TRBJ2-5|17|TRBD1
CASSSYTGQGMGETQYF
TGTGCCAGCAGCTCATACACTGGACAGGGGATGGGAGAGACCCAGTACTTC
>TRBV12-3/TRBV12-4|-|TRBJ2-7|15|TRBD2
CASSLGLAGEPEQCF
TGTGCCAGCAGTTTAGGGCTAGCGGGAGAGCCCGAGCAGTGCTTC
>TRBV5-1|many|TRBJ2-1|16|TRBD2
CASSPGLAEPEGEQFF
TGCGCCAGCAGCCCAGGACTAGCGGAACCTGAGGGTGAGCAGTTCTTC
>TRBV7-2|few|TRBJ1-2|15|-
CASSFLPGDDYGYTF
TGTGCCAGCAGCTTCCTACCAGGGGATGACTATGGCTACACCTTC
>TRBV10-1|-|TRBJ2-4|12|-
CAGPGAKNTQYF
TGCGCGGGGCCGGGAGCCAAAAACACGCAGTATTTC
>TRBV6-5|medium-sized|TRBJ2-2|11|-
CASGYIRELFF
TGTGCCAGCGGGTATATCAGGGAGCTGTTTTTT
>TRBV6-1|-|TRBJ2-4|14|TRBD2
CGSTGGWGKDMQYF
TGTGGCAGCACGGGGGGGTGGGGCAAAGACATGCAGTACTTC
>TRBV27|-|TRBJ1-3|14|TRBD1
CASSRSYRGNTMFF
TGTGCCAGCAGTCGATCCTACAGGGGAAACACCATGTTTTTT
>TRBV12-3/TRBV12-4|-|TRBJ2-3|16|TRBD2
CASARPMSGNTDTQYF
TGTGCCAGCGCGAGGCCTATGAGCGGGAACACAGATACGCAGTATTTT
>TRBV6-1|-|TRBJ1-2|10|-
CASSEGDDTF
TGTGCCAGCAGTGAAGGGGACGACACCTTC
>TRBV10-1|-|TRBJ2-4|14|-
CGVWGLCAKDIQYF
TGCGGCGTCTGGGGCCTATGTGCCAAAGACATTCAGTACTTC
>TRBV6-1|-|TRBJ2-3|14|-
CASSTGGDTEEQYF
TGTGCCAGCAGCACAGGGGGGGATACCGAGGAGCAGTATTTT
>TRBV10-3|once|TRBJ2-5|14|TRBD2
CAGRGGYDQKTQYF
TGTGCCGGGCGCGGGGGGTATGACCAAAAGACTCAGTACTTC
>TRBV10-3|-|TRBJ2-3|15|-
CAGGLGTGGPDTQYF
TGTGCCGGGGGCCTCGGGACCGGGGGACCAGATACGCAGTATTTC
>TRBV6-1|-|TRBJ2-3|11|-
CASGSIKAQYF
TGTGCCAGCGGGAGTATCAAGGCGCAGTATTTT
>TRBV12-3/TRBV12-4|-|TRBJ2-1|12|-
CASSYQGATQFF
TGTGCCAGCAGTTATCAAGGTGCTACCCAGTTCTTC
>TRBV11-2|many|TRBJ2-3|12|-
CASSLVPDTQYF
TGTGCCAGCAGCTTAGTCCCAGATACGCAGTATTTT
>TRBV6-1|-|TRBJ2-4|15|-
CASGPGLGGKDTQYF
TGTGCCAGCGGCCCGGGGCTGGGGGGCAAAGACACGCAGTACTTC
>TRBV6-1|once|TRBJ2-7|16|-
CASSETWARGTNTQYF
TGTGCCAGCAGTGAAACGTGGGCTAGGGGCACCAATACGCAGTACTTC
>TRBV27|-|TRBJ2-4|14|-
CAVTRLAAKNTQYF
TGTGCCGTCACGCGGCTGGCAGCCAAAAACACTCAGTACTTC
>TRBV6-1|-|TRBJ2-3|15|TRBD1
CASRRTGSFTDTQYF
TGTGCCAGCAGAAGGACAGGGAGCTTCACAGATACGCAGTATTTT
>TRBV6-1|many|TRBJ2-7|14|TRBD1
CASSRQGGTYEQYF
TGTGCCAGCAGTCGACAGGGTGGCACCTACGAGCAGTACTTC
>TRBV5-1|-|TRBJ2-2|14|-
CASSFIGNTGELFF
TGCGCCAGCAGCTTCATCGGGAACACCGGGGAGCTGTTTTTT
>TRBV14|many|TRBJ1-1|18|-
CASSQVDYRGGIDTEAFF
TGTGCCAGCAGCCAAGTTGATTATAGGGGTGGTATCGACACTGAAGCTTTCTTT
>TRBV10-3|many|TRBJ2-5|13|-
CATRSHSQETQYF
TGTGCCACCAGATCACACTCACAAGAGACCCAGTACTTC
>TRBV6-1|many|TRBJ2-7|12|-
CASSEVGYEQYF
TGTGCCAGCAGTGAGGTGGGCTACGAGCAGTACTTC
>TRBV10-1|-|TRBJ2-4|17|TRBD2
CASTAGLRGLAQEIQYF
TGCGCCAGCACAGCGGGGCTCCGGGGCCTAGCCCAAGAGATTCAGTACTTC
>TRBV6-1|-|TRBJ2-5|14|-
CASSVGSGQETQYF
TGTGCCAGCAGTGTAGGGTCAGGCCAAGAGACCCAGTACTTC
>TRBV28|-|TRBJ1-5|13|-
CARRRGGSQPQHF
TGTGCCCGCCGGAGGGGAGGGAGTCAGCCCCAGCATTTT
>TRBV7-2|-|TRBJ1-2|13|-
CASSLALYGGYTF
TGTGCCAGCAGCTTAGCGCTGTACGGCGGCTACACCTTC
>TRBV5-1|few|TRBJ2-3|17|TRBD2
CASSLSGSGGGTDTQYF
TGCGCCAGCAGCTTGTCGGGGAGCGGGGGGGGCACAGATACGCAGTATTTT
>TRBV12-3/TRBV12-4|-|TRBJ2-1|14|TRBD2
CASSSGGNHNEQFF
TGTGCCAGCAGTTCCGGGGGGAACCACAATGAGCAGTTCTTC
>TRBV6-1|-|TRBJ1-2|14|-
CASTGFQGDYGYTF
TGTGCCAGCACGGGGTTTCAGGGAGACTATGGCTACACCTTC
>TRBV6-1|-|TRBJ2-7|14|-
CASSHGGGREEQYF
TGTGCCAGCAGTCATGGGGGAGGACGAGAGGAGCAGTACTTC
>TRBV6-1|-|TRBJ2-4|16|-
CASSDAGTWVKNTQYF
TGTGCCAGCAGTGACGCGGGGACGTGGGTCAAAAACACGCAGTACTTC
>TRBV27|-|TRBJ1-1|15|TRBD1
CASSSTGGGNTEAFF
TGTGCCAGCAGTTCGACAGGGGGAGGGAACACTGAAGCTTTCTTT